A selection of T cell receptor beta chains follows, all from one sample in a study of blood T cell repertoires in COVID-19. The method was immunoSEQ multiplex PCR; TCRdb's version includes in-frame clones alone and lacks a portion of them. The sample lists about 210,000 clones, about 87% occurring once. Sequenced: peripheral blood. These receptors were collected from a man between 65 and 85 years old with acute or convalescent COVID-19. Each CDR3 is given with its conserved first and last residue. The D gene is left open where the match is weak. A clone size is listed for some rows: how often the clone was seen (once, few, many), or a class if it is expanded.

clone_size j_call d_call v_call cdr3_aa cdr3_nt
once TRBJ1-5 TRBD1 TRBV10-1 CASRHTPRGVLSNQPQHF TGCGCCAGCAGACACACTCCCAGGGGGGTTTTGTCAAATCAGCCCCAGCATTTT
. TRBJ1-4 . TRBV28 CASWRGANEKLFF TGTGCCAGCTGGAGGGGAGCTAATGAAAAACTGTTTTTT
. TRBJ1-1 . TRBV6-2/TRBV6-3 CASSYDSLNTEAFF TGTGCCAGCAGTTATGACAGTCTGAACACTGAAGCTTTCTTT
. TRBJ2-1 . TRBV29-1 CSVAQGKSYNEQFF TGCAGCGTAGCGCAGGGGAAATCCTACAATGAGCAGTTCTTC
. TRBJ2-2 . TRBV2 CASSLMGTGNTGELFF TGTGCCAGCAGCCTAATGGGTACAGGTAACACCGGGGAGCTGTTTTTT
. TRBJ2-7 . TRBV27 CASSLKGVYYEQYF TGTGCCAGCAGTTTAAAGGGGGTTTACTACGAGCAGTACTTC
. TRBJ1-5 . TRBV28 CASVGGGSGTNQPQHF TGTGCCAGCGTTGGGGGGGGATCCGGGACCAATCAGCCCCAGCATTTT
. TRBJ2-2 TRBD2 TRBV15 CATSRGQAGINTGELFF TGTGCCACCAGCAGAGGCCAAGCGGGGATCAACACCGGGGAGCTGTTTTTT
. TRBJ2-1 TRBD1 TRBV2 CASLGQGNNEQFF TGTGCCAGCTTGGGACAGGGCAACAATGAGCAGTTCTTC
. TRBJ2-1 TRBD1 TRBV5-1 CASSTGQGNSYNEQFF TGCGCCAGCAGCACTGGACAGGGAAACTCCTACAATGAGCAGTTCTTC
. TRBJ1-2 TRBD1 TRBV7-9 CASSLGGQGAIGGYTF TGTGCCAGCAGCTTAGGGGGCCAGGGGGCGATCGGTGGCTACACCTTC
. TRBJ2-1 TRBD2 TRBV3-1/TRBV3-2 CASSQSSGYNEQFF TGTGCCAGCAGCCAATCTAGCGGCTACAATGAGCAGTTCTTC
. TRBJ2-5 TRBD2 TRBV3-1/TRBV3-2 CASSQDLLAGGAETQYF TGTGCCAGCAGCCAAGATCTTTTAGCGGGGGGGGCGGAGACCCAGTACTTC
. TRBJ2-7 TRBD1 TRBV5-6 CASNSRNRGRREQYF TGTGCCAGCAACTCGAGGAACAGGGGGCGTCGCGAGCAGTACTTC
. TRBJ1-5 TRBD1 TRBV5-6 CASSWGQGAVGQPQHF TGTGCCAGCAGCTGGGGACAGGGGGCGGTGGGTCAGCCCCAGCATTTT
. TRBJ2-3 TRBD1 TRBV2 CASSRQGASSTDTQYF TGTGCCAGCAGTCGACAGGGGGCGTCTAGCACAGATACGCAGTATTTT
. TRBJ1-1 . TRBV6-5 CASRRGKGAEAFF TGTGCCAGCAGGCGAGGAAAAGGAGCTGAAGCTTTCTTT
. TRBJ2-3 TRBD1 TRBV19 CASSIGGQGFADTQYF TGTGCCAGTAGTATTGGCGGACAGGGCTTCGCAGATACGCAGTATTTT
. TRBJ2-1 TRBD1 TRBV12-3/TRBV12-4 CASSPLQGWGRFF TGTGCCAGCAGTCCACTACAGGGGTGGGGGCGGTTCTTC
. TRBJ2-5 . TRBV4-1 CASSPESSRETQYF TGCGCCAGCAGCCCCGAGTCGTCCCGGGAGACCCAGTACTTC
. TRBJ1-1 . TRBV7-9 CASSYNRDTEAFF TGTGCCAGCAGTTATAACAGGGATACTGAAGCTTTCTTT
. TRBJ2-3 TRBD2 TRBV7-2 CASSLRLLAGVTDTQYF TGTGCCAGCAGCTTACGGCTTCTGGCGGGAGTGACAGATACGCAGTATTTT
. TRBJ2-1 TRBD2 TRBV29-1 CSVERAGEGNEQFF TGCAGCGTTGAAAGGGCGGGAGAAGGGAATGAGCAGTTCTTC
. TRBJ2-4 TRBD1 TRBV2 CASSDRQGTIAKNIQYF TGTGCCAGCAGTGATCGACAGGGGACAATAGCCAAAAACATTCAGTACTTC
few TRBJ1-6 TRBD1 TRBV6-1 CASSEASGTGGNSPLHF TGTGCCAGCAGTGAAGCCTCCGGAACAGGGGGAAATTCACCCCTCCACTTT
few TRBJ2-7 . TRBV9 CASSAQVGGSYEQYF TGTGCCAGCAGCGCGCAGGTGGGGGGCTCCTACGAGCAGTACTTC
. TRBJ2-4 . TRBV6-2/TRBV6-3 CASSYTPSNIQYF TGTGCCAGCAGTTATACTCCGAGCAACATTCAGTACTTC
. TRBJ1-6 TRBD1 TRBV30 CAWTWDRANSPLHF TGTGCCTGGACCTGGGACAGGGCAAATTCACCCCTCCACTTT
. TRBJ1-3 . TRBV24-1 CATSDLQGRAGNTIYF TGTGCCACCAGTGATTTGCAGGGCCGGGCCGGAAACACCATATATTTT
. TRBJ2-2 TRBD1 TRBV28 CASRWGQGTGELFF TGTGCCAGCAGGTGGGGACAGGGGACCGGGGAGCTGTTTTTT
. TRBJ1-6 TRBD1 TRBV14 CASSRGQTLTPLHF TGTGCCAGCAGCCGGGGACAGACACTTACACCCCTCCACTTT
. TRBJ1-4 TRBD1 TRBV12-3/TRBV12-4 CASSLADRLFF TGTGCCAGCAGTTTAGCGGACAGGCTGTTTTTT
. TRBJ2-5 . TRBV7-8 CASVKLGSQETQYF TGTGCCAGCGTTAAGCTGGGCAGCCAAGAGACCCAGTACTTC
. TRBJ1-3 . TRBV10-3 CAITGDVLSGNTIYF TGTGCCATCACAGGGGATGTCCTCTCTGGAAACACCATATATTTT
. TRBJ1-2 TRBD1 TRBV7-8 CASSLIPGGNYGYTF TGTGCCAGCAGCTTAATCCCAGGGGGTAACTATGGCTACACCTTC
. TRBJ1-1 TRBD1 TRBV29-1 CSAEQGVTEAFF TGCAGCGCTGAACAGGGGGTCACTGAAGCTTTCTTT
. TRBJ1-2 . TRBV28 CASSYRGHYGYTF TGTGCCAGCAGCTACCGAGGGCACTATGGCTACACCTTC
. TRBJ1-5 . TRBV10-3 CAISDAEVNQPQHF TGTGCCATCAGTGATGCAGAGGTAAATCAGCCCCAGCATTTT
. TRBJ1-2 . TRBV7-2 CASSLEGRVGTNYGYTF TGTGCCAGCAGCTTAGAGGGCAGGGTGGGGACTAACTATGGCTACACCTTC
. TRBJ1-5 TRBD1 TRBV27 CASSFGTGNNQPQHF TGTGCCAGCAGTTTTGGGACAGGGAACAATCAGCCCCAGCATTTT
. TRBJ1-5 . TRBV19 CASSAGIRRDQPQHF TGTGCCAGTAGTGCCGGGATACGGAGGGATCAGCCCCAGCATTTT
few TRBJ1-1 TRBD1 TRBV7-6 CASSSGQGSSEAFF TGTGCCAGCAGCTCCGGACAGGGTTCTTCCGAAGCTTTCTTT
. TRBJ2-2 . TRBV4-1 CASRPDPGTYTGELFF TGCGCCAGCCGACCCGATCCCGGGACATACACCGGGGAGCTGTTTTTT
. TRBJ2-1 TRBD2 TRBV18 CASSPWTSGYNEQFF TGTGCCAGCTCACCTTGGACTAGCGGCTACAATGAGCAGTTCTTC
. TRBJ1-6 TRBD1 TRBV6-5 CASRRTGVNSPLHF TGTGCCAGCCGACGGACAGGGGTCAATTCACCCCTCCACTTT
. TRBJ1-2 TRBD1 TRBV18 CASSPSGQGGLFYGYTF TGTGCCAGCTCACCATCCGGACAGGGAGGATTATTCTATGGCTACACCTTC
. TRBJ2-1 . TRBV6-5 CASSPNQNEQFF TGTGCCAGCAGTCCAAATCAAAATGAGCAGTTCTTC
. TRBJ2-1 . TRBV24-1 CATSDPGYNEQFF TGTGCCACCAGTGACCCGGGCTACAATGAGCAGTTCTTC
few TRBJ1-2 TRBD1 TRBV19 CASRTGGESRGYTF TGTGCCAGTAGGACAGGGGGCGAGTCAAGAGGCTACACCTTC
. TRBJ2-7 TRBD2 TRBV2 CASRKAGSYEQYF TGTGCCAGCAGAAAAGCGGGGTCCTACGAGCAGTACTTC
. TRBJ2-3 . TRBV11-1 CASSLLRDTQYF TGTGCCAGCAGCTTATTGCGAGATACGCAGTATTTT
. TRBJ1-1 . TRBV18 CASSRQAGTEAFF TGTGCCAGCTCCCGACAGGCCGGGACTGAAGCTTTCTTT
. TRBJ2-5 TRBD1 TRBV6-6 CASSPKGQGPETQYF TGTGCCAGCAGCCCAAAAGGACAGGGGCCAGAGACCCAGTACTTC
. TRBJ2-7 TRBD2 TRBV7-2 CASSLVGGTSGGGSYEQYF TGTGCCAGCAGCTTAGTAGGAGGGACTAGCGGGGGCGGGAGCTACGAGCAGTACTTC
. TRBJ2-5 . TRBV19 CASSSGLRRETQYF TGTGCCAGTAGTTCAGGGTTGAGGAGAGAGACCCAGTACTTC